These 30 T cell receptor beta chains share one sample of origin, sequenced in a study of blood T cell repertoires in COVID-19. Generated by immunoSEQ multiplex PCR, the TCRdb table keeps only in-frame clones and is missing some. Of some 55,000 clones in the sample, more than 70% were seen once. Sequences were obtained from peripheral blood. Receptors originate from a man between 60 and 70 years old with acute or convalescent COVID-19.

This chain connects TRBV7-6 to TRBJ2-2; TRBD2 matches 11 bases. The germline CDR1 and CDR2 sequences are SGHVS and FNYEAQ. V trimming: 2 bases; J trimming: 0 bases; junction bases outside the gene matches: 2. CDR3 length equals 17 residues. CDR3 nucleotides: TGTGCCAGCAGCTTACTAGCGGGGGGCGCGAACACCGGGGAGCTGTTTTTT. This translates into CASSLLAGGANTGELFF.

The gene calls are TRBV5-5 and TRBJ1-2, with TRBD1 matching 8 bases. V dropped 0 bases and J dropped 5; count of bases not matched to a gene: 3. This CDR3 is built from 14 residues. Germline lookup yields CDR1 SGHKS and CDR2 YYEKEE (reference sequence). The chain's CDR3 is CASSLDRGSYGYTF. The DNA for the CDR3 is TGTGCCAGCAGCTTGGACAGGGGGTCTTATGGCTACACCTTC.

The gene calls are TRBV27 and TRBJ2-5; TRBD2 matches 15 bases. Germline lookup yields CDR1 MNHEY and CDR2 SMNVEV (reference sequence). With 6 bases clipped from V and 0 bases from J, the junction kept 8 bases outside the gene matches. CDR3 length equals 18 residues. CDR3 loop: CASRTGLAGGGDQETQYF. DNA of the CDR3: TGTGCCAGCAGGACGGGACTAGCGGGGGGAGGTGACCAAGAGACCCAGTACTTC.

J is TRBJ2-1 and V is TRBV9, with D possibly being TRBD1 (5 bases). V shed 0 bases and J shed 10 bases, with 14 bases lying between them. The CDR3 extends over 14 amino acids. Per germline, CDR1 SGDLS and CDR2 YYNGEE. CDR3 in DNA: TGTGCCAGCAGCGTAGATTGGGGCCAGACCGAGCAGTTCTTC. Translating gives CASSVDWGQTEQFF.

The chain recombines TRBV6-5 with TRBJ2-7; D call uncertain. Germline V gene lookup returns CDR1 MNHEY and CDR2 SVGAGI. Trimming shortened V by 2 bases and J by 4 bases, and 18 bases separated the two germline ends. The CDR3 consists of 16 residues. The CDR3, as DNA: TGTGCCAGCAGTTACAAGCAGGATATAGGTGGATACGAGCAGTACTTC. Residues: CASSYKQDIGGYEQYF.

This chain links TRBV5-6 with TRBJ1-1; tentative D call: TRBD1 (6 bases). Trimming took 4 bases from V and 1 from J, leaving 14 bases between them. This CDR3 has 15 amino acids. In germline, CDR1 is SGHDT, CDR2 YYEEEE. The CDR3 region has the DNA TGTGCCAGCAGCATAGGCGGGGGGCAGAACACTGAAGCTTTCTTT. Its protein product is CASSIGGGQNTEAFF.

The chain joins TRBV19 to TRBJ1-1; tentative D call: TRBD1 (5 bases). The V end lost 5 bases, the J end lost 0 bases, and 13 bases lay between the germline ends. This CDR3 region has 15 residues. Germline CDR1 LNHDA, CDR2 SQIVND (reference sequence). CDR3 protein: CASSPLGDLNTEAFF. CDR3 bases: TGTGCCAGTAGTCCTTTAGGGGACTTGAACACTGAAGCTTTCTTT.

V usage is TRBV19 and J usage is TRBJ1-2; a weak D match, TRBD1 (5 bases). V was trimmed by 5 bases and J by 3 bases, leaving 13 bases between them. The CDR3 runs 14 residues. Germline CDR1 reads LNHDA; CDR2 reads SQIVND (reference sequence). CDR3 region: CASSLTASYYGYTF. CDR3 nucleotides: TGTGCCAGTAGTTTGACAGCCAGCTACTATGGCTACACCTTC.

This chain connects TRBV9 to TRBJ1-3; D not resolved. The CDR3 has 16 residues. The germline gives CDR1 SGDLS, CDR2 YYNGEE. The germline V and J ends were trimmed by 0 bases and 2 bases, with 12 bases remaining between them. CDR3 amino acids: CASSVGSLMAGNTIYF. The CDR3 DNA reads TGTGCCAGCAGCGTAGGTAGTCTCATGGCTGGAAACACCATATATTTT.

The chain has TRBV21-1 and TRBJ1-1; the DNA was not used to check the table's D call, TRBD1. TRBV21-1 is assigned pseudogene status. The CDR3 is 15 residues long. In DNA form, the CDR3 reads TGTGCCAGCAGCAAAGGACAGGGAGGGAACACTGAAGCTTTCTTT. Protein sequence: CASSKGQGGNTEAFF.

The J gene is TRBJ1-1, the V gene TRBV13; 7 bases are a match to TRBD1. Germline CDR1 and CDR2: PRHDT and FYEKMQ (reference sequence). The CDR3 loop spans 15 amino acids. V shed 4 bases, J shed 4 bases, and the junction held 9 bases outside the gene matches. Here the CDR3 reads CASSSQGGLSTEAFF. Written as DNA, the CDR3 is TGTGCCAGCAGCTCCCAAGGGGGCCTGAGCACTGAAGCTTTCTTT.

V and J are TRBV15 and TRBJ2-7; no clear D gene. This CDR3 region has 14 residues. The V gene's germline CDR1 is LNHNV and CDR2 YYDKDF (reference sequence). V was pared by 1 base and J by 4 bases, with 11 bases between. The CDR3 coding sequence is TGTGCCACCAGCAGAGGTATCAGGAATTACGAGCAGTACTTC. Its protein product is CATSRGIRNYEQYF.

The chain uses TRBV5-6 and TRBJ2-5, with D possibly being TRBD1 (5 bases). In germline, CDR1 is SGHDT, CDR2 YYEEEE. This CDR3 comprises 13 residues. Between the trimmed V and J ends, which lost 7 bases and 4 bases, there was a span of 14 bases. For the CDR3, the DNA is TGTGCCAGCTTAAAGGGGCAAGGAGAGACCCAGTACTTC. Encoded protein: CASLKGQGETQYF.

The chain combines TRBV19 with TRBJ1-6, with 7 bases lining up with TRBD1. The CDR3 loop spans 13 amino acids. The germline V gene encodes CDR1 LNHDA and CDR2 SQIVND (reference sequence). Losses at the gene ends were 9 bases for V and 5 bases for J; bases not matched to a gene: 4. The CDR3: CARWTGNNSPLHF. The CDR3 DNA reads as TGTGCCAGATGGACAGGAAATAATTCACCCCTCCACTTT. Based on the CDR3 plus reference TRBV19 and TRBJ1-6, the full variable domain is DGGITQSPKYLFRKEGQNVTLSCEQNLNHDAMYWYRQDPGQGLRLIYYSQIVNDFQKGDIAEGYSVSREKKESFPLTVTSAQKNPTAFYLCARWTGNNSPLHFGNGTRLTVT.

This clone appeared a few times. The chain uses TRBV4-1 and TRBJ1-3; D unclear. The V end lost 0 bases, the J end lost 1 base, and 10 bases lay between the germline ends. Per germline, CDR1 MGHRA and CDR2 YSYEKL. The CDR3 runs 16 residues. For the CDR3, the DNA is TGCGCCAGCAGCCAAGATCCAGACTTTTCTGGAAACACCATATATTTT. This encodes CASSQDPDFSGNTIYF.

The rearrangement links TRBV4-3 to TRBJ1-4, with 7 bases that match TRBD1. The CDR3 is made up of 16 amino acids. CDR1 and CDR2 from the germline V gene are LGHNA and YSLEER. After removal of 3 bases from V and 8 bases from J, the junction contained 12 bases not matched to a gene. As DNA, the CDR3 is TGCGCCAGCAGCCACCCCGTTACAGGGGTTCGGGAAAAACTGTTTTTT. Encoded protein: CASSHPVTGVREKLFF.

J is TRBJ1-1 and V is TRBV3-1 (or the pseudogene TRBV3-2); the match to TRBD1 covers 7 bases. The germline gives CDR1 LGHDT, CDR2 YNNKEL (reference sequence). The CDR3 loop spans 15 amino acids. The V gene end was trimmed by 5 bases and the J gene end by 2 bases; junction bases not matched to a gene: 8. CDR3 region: CASSKGTVINTEAFF. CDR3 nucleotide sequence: TGTGCCAGCAGCAAAGGGACAGTTATTAACACTGAAGCTTTCTTT.

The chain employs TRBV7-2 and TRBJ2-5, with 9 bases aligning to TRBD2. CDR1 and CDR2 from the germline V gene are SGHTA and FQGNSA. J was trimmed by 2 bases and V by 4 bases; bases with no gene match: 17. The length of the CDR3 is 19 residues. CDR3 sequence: CASSSPASGDGGWQETQYF. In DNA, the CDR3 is TGTGCCAGCAGCTCACCGGCTAGCGGGGACGGGGGGTGGCAAGAGACCCAGTACTTC.

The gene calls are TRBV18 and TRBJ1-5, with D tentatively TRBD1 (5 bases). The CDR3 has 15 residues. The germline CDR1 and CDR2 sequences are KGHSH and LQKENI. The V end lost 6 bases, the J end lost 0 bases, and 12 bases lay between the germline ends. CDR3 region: CASSPGGLSNQPQHF. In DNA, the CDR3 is TGTGCCAGCTCCCCCGGGGGTCTTAGCAATCAGCCCCAGCATTTT.

CDR3 coding DNA: TGTGCCAGCAGCTTAAACCCACAGGACGAGCAGTACTTC. The encoded protein is CASSLNPQDEQYF. The chain employs TRBV7-2 and TRBJ2-7; D may be TRBD1 (5 bases). CDR3 size: 13 residues. CDR1 and CDR2 from the germline V gene are SGHTA and FQGNSA. The germline V and J ends were trimmed by 2 bases and 5 bases, with 10 bases remaining between them.

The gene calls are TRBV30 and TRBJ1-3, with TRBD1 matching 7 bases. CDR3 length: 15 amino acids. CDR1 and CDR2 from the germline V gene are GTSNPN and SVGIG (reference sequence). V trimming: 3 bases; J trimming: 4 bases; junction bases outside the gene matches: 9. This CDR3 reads CAWRAKGQPGNTIYF. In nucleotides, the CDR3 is TGTGCCTGGAGGGCGAAGGGACAGCCAGGAAACACCATATATTTT.

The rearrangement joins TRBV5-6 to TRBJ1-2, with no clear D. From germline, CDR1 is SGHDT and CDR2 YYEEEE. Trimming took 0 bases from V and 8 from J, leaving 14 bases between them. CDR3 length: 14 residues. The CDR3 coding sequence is TGTGCCAGCAGCTTGGAATGGGAATCGGGGGGCTACACCTTC. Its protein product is CASSLEWESGGYTF.

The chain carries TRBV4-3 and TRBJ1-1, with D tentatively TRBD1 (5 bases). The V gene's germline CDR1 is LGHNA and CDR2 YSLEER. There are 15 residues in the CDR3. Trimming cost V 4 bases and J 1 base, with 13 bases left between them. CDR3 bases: TGCGCCAGCAGCCCCACCGCAGGGTCGAACACTGAAGCTTTCTTT. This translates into CASSPTAGSNTEAFF.

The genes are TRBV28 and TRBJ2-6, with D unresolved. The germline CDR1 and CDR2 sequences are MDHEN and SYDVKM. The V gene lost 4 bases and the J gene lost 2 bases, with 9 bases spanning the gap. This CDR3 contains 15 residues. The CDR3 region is CASSSTVAGANVLTF. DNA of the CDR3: TGTGCCAGCAGTTCTACAGTGGCTGGGGCCAACGTCCTGACTTTC.

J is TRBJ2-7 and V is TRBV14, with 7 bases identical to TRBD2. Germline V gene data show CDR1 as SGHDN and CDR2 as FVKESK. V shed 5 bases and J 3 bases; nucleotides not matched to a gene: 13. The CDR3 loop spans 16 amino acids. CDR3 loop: CASSLTGGRLLYEQYF. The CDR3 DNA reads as TGTGCCAGCAGCTTGACGGGGGGACGACTACTCTACGAGCAGTACTTC.

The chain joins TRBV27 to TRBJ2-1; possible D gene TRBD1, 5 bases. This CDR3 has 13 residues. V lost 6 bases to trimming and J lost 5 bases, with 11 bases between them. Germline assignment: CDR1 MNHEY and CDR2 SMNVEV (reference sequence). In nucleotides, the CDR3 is TGTGCCAGCAGAGGGGCGGTTCACAATGAGCAGTTCTTC. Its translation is CASRGAVHNEQFF.

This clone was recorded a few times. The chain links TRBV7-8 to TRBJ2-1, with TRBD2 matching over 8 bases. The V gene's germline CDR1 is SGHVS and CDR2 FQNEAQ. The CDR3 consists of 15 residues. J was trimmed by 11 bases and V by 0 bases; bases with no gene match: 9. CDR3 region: CASSLAQGGGTKQFF. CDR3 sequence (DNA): TGTGCCAGCAGCTTAGCGCAAGGCGGGGGGACCAAGCAGTTCTTC.

This CDR3 is CSGTRLAGGMGEQFF. CDR3 DNA sequence: TGCAGCGGAACAAGACTAGCGGGGGGAATGGGTGAGCAGTTCTTC. The J gene is TRBJ2-1, the V gene TRBV29-1; 13 positions agree with TRBD2. J gave up 9 bases and V 7 bases, and 12 bases lay outside the gene matches. This CDR3 is 15 amino acids long. CDR1 SQVTM and CDR2 ANQGSEA come from the germline V gene.

In DNA, the CDR3 is TGTGCCACCAGTGATTTCGGGACAGGCCGCGGAGCTTTCTTT. This encodes CATSDFGTGRGAFF. The chain has TRBV24-1 and TRBJ1-1; 8 nucleotides match TRBD1. V shed 1 base and J 10 bases; nucleotides not matched to a gene: 7. The CDR3 runs 14 residues. CDR1 and CDR2 from the germline V gene are KGHDR and SFDVKD.

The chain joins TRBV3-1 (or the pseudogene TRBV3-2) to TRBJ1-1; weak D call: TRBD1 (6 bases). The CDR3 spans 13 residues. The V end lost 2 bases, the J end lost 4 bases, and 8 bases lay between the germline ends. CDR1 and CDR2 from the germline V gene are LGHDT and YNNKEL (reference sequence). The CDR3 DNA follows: TGTGCCAGCAGCCAAACAGGGACCACTGAAGCTTTCTTT. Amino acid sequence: CASSQTGTTEAFF.